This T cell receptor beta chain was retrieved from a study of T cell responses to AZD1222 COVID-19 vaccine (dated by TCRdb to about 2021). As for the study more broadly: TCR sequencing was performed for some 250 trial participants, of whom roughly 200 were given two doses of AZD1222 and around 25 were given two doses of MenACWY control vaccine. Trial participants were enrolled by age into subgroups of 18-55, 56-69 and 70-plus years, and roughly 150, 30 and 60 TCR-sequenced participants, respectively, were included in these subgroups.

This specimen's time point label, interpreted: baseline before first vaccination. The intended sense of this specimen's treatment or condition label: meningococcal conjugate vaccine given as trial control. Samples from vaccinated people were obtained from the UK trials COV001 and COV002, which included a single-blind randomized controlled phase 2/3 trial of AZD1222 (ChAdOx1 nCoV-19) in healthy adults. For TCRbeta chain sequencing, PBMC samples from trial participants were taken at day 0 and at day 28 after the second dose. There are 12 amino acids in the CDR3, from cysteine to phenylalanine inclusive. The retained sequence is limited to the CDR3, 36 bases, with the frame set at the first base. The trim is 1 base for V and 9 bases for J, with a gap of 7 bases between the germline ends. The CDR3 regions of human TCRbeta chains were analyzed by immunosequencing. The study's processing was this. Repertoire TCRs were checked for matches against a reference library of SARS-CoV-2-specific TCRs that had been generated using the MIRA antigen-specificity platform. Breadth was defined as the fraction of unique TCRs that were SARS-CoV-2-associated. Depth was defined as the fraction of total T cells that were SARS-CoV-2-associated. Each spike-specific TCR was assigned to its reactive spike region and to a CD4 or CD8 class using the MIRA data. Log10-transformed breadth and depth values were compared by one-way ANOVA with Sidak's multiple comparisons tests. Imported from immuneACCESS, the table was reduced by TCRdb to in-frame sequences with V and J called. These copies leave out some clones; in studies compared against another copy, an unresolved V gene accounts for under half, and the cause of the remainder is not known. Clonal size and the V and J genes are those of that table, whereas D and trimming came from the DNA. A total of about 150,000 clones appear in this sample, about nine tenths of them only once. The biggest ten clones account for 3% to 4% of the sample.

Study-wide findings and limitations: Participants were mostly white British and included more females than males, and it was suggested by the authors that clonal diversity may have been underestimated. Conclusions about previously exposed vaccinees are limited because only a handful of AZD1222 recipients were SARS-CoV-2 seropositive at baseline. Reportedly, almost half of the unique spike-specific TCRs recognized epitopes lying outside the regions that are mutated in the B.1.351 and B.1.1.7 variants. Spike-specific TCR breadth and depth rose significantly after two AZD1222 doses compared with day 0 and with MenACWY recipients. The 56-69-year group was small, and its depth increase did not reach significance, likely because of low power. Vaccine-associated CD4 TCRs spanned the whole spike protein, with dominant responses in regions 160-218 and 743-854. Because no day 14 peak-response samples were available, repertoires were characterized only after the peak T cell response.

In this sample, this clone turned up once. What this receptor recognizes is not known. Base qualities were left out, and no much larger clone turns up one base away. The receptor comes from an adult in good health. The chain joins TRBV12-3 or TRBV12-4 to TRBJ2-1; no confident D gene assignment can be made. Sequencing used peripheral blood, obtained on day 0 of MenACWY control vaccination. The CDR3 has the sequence CASSLEGTEQFF. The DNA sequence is TGTGCCAGCAGTTTAGAGGGCACTGAGCAGTTCTTC.